The sequence of this TCR beta chain was determined in a study of T cell repertoires in cytomegalovirus infection. Background on the study: Matching HLA type and CMV infection were both indicated by public TCR beta signatures. Study findings and constraints: Ex vivo, HLA-C-restricted CMV-specific TCR beta clonotypes prevailed over the rest of the response. The cumulative frequency of public TCR beta families distinguished individuals who carried CMV together with the relevant HLA.

TCRdb passed the reads through MiXCR, listing each CDR3 protein once. Found here are about 55,000 distinct CDR3 sequences, roughly a fifth of them singletons; the top ten hold around 64%. Details on this clonotype: Its matching antigen is unknown.

The CDR3 extends over 20 amino acids. CDR1 and CDR2 from the germline V gene are LGHNA and YSLEER. The V segment lost 2 bases and the J segment 1 base; nucleotides outside the gene matches: 16. This clonotype was obtained from a human donor in good health (CMV status not recorded). Some clones in this sample may be carry-over from other donors' samples. The gene calls are TRBV4-3 and TRBJ2-4, with TRBD1 matching over 8 bases. This specimen was CD8+ T cells from cultured PBMCs, taken from culture after CMV antigen stimulation. The CDR3 here is CASSQRTGPRRNEAKNIQYF. The CDR3 coding sequence is TGCGCCAGCAGCCAACGGACAGGGCCCCGTAGAAATGAGGCCAAAAACATTCAGTACTTC.